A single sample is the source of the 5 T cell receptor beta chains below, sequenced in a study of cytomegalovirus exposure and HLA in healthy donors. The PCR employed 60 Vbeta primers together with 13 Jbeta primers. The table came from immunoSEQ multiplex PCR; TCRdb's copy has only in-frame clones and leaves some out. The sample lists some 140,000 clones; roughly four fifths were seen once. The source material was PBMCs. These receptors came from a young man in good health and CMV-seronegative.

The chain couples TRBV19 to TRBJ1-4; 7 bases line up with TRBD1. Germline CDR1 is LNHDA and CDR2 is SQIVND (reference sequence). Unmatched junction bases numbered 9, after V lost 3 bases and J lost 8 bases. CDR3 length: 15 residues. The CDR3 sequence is CASSIWEQGREKLFF. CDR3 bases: TGTGCCAGTAGTATTTGGGAACAGGGGAGAGAAAAACTGTTTTTT.

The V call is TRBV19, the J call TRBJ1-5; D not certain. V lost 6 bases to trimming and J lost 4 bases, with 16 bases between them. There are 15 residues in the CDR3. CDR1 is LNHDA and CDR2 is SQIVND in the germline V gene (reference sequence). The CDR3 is CASSLMGARNQPQHF. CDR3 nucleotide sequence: TGTGCCAGTAGCCTCATGGGAGCACGTAATCAGCCCCAGCATTTT.

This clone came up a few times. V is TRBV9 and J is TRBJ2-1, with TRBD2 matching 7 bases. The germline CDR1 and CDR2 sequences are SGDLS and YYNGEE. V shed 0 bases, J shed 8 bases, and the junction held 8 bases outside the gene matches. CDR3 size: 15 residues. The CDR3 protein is CASSVGGSPLDEQFF. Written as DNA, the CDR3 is TGTGCCAGCAGCGTAGGCGGGAGCCCCTTGGATGAGCAGTTCTTC.

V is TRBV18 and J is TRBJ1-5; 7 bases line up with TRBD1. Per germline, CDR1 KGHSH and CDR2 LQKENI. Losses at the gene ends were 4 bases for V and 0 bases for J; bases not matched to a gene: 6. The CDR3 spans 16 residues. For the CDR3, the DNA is TGTGCCAGCTCACAACAGGGACAGTTTAGCAATCAGCCCCAGCATTTT. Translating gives CASSQQGQFSNQPQHF.

The CDR3 region is CASSYMGQGAGNTIYF. In nucleotides, the CDR3 is TGTGCCAGCAGTTACATGGGACAGGGAGCTGGAAACACCATATATTTT. This chain connects TRBV6-5 to TRBJ1-3, with TRBD1 identical over 9 bases. V lost 2 bases and J lost 2; bases outside the gene matches: 4. Germline CDR1 MNHEY, CDR2 SVGAGI. This CDR3 has 16 amino acids.